This TCR beta chain was found in a study of T cell responses to AZD1222 COVID-19 vaccine. Findings and limits, study-wide: Repertoire samples came only from after the peak T cell response. The donor cohort was predominantly white British with a female majority, and clonal diversity may have been underestimated.

Sequencing was performed with immunoSEQ multiplex PCR; in TCRdb, only in-frame clones are kept and a portion is missing. Among 45,000 to 55,000 clones listed, roughly 84% were seen once. V was cut by 3 bases and J by 4 bases, with 10 bases left in between. Germline V gene sequence: CDR1 MRHNA, CDR2 SNTAGT. This CDR3 has 15 residues. About this clone: What it binds is not known.

The clonotype originates from an adult in good health. The source was peripheral blood, collected on day 0 of MenACWY control vaccination. The rearrangement joins TRBV6-4 to TRBJ2-6; D is uncertain. The CDR3 DNA follows: TGTGCCAGCAGTGAACAACATGGCGGGGCCAACGTCCTGACTTTC. Translated, it gives CASSEQHGGANVLTF.